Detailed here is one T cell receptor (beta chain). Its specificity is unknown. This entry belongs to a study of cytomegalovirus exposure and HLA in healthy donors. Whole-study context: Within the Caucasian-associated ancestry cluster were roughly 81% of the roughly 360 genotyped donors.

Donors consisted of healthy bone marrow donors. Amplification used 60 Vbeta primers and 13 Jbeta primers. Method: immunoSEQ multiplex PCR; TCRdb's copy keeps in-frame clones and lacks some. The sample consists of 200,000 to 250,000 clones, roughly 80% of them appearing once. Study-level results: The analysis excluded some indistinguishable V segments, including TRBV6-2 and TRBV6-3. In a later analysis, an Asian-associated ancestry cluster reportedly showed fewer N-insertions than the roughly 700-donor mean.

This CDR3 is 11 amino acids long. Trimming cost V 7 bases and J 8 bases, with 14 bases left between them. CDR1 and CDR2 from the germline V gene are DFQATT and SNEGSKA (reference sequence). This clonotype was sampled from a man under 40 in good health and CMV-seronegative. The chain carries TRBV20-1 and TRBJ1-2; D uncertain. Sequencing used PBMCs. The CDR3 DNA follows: TGCAGTGGTACGGGAGGCCCGGGCTACACCTTC. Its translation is CSGTGGPGYTF.